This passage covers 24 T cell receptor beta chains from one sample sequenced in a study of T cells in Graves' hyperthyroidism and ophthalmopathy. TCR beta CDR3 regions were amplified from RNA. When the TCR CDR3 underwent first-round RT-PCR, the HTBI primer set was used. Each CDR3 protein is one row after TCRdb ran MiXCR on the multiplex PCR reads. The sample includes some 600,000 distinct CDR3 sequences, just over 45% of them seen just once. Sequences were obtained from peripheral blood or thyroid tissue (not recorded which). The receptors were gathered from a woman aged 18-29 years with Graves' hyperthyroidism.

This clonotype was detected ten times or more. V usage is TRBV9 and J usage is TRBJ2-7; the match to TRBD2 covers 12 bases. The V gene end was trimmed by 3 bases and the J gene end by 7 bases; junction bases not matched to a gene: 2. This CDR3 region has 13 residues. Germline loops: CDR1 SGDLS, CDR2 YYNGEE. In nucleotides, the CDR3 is TGTGCCAGCAGCGCGGGACTAGCGGGTGAGCAGTACTTC. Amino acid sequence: CASSAGLAGEQYF.

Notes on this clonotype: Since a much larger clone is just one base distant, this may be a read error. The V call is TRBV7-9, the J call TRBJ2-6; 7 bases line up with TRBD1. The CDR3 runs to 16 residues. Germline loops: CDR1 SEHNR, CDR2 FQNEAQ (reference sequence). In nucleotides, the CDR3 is TGTGCCAGCAACTTAGGGGACAGAGGTGGGGCCAACGTCCTGACTTTC. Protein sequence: CASNLGDRGGANVLTF.

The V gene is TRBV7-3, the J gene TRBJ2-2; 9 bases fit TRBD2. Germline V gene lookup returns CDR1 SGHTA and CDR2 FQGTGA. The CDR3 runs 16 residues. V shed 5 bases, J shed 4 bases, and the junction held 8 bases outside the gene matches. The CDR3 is CASSQGTSPSTGELFF. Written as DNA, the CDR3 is TGTGCCAGCAGCCAAGGGACTAGCCCGTCCACCGGGGAGCTGTTTTTT.

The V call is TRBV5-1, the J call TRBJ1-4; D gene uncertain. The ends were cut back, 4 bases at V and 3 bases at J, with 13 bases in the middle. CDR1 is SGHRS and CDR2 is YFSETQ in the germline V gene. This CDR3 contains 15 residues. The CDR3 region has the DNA TGCGCCAGCAGCCATTCAGGTGCAGCTAATGAAAAACTGTTTTTT. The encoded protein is CASSHSGAANEKLFF. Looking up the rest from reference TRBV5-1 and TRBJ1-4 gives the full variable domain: KAGVTQTPRYLIKTRGQQVTLSCSPISGHRSVSWYQQTPGQGLQFLFEYFSETQRNKGNFPGRFSGRQFSNSRSEMNVSTLELGDSALYLCASSHSGAANEKLFFGSGTQLSVL.

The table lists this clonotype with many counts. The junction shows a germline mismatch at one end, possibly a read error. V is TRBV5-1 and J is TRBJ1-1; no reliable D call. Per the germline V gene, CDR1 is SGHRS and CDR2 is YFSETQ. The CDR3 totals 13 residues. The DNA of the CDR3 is TGTGCCAGCAGCTTAACCCGAGACACTGAAGCTTTCTTT. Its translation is CASSLTRDTEAFF. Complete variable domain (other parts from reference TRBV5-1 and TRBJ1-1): KAGVTQTPRYLIKTRGQQVTLSCSPISGHRSVSWYQQTPGQGLQFLFEYFSETQRNKGNFPGRFSGRQFSNSRSEMNVSTLELGDSALYLCASSLTRDTEAFFGQGTRLTVV.

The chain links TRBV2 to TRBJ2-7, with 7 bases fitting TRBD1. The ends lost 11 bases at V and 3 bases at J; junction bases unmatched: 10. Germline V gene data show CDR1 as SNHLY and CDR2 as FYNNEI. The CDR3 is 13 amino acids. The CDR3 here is CARTGTAVYEQYF. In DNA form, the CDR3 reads TGTGCCCGCACCGGGACAGCGGTCTACGAGCAGTACTTC.

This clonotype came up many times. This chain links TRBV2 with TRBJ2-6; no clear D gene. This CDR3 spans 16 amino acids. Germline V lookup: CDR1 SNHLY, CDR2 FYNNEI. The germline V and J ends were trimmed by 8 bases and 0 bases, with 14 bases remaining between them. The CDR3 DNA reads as TGTGCCAGCGTCACGGGTCCAAGCTCTGGGGCCAACGTCCTGACTTTC. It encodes CASVTGPSSGANVLTF.

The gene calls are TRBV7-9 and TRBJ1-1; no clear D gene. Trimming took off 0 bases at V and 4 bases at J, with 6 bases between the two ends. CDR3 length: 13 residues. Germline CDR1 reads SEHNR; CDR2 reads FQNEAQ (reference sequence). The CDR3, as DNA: TGTGCCAGCAGCTTAGCAGAGCCCACTGAAGCTTTCTTT. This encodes CASSLAEPTEAFF.

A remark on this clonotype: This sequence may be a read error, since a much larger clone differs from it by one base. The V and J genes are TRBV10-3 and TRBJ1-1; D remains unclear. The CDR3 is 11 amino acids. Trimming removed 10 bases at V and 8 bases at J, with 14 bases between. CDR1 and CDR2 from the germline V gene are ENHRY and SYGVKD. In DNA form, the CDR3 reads TGTGCCAGCAGAGGCAATGGGGAAGCTTTCTTT. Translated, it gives CASRGNGEAFF.

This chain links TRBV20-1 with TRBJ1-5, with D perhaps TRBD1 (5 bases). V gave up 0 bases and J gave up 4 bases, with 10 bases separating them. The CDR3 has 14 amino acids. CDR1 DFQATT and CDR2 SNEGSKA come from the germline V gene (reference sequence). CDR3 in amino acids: CSARDPKGNQPQHF. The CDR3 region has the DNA TGCAGTGCTAGAGATCCAAAGGGGAATCAGCCCCAGCATTTT.

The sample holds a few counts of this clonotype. The CDR3 sequence: CAISGGSQTPYEQYF. The CDR3 nucleotides read TGTGCCATCAGTGGTGGCTCACAGACCCCCTACGAGCAGTACTTC. V gene TRBV10-3 combines with J gene TRBJ2-7; D remains ambiguous. The CDR3 is made up of 15 amino acids. Trimming stripped 4 bases from V and 2 bases from J, with 15 bases between. Germline assignment: CDR1 ENHRY and CDR2 SYGVKD.

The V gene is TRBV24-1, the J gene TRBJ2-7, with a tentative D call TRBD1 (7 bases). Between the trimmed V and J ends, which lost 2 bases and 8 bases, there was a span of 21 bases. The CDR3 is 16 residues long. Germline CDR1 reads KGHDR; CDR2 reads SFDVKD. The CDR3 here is CATSDSGDSKSGKQYF. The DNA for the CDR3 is TGTGCCACCAGTGATTCGGGGGACAGCAAGTCTGGCAAGCAGTACTTC.

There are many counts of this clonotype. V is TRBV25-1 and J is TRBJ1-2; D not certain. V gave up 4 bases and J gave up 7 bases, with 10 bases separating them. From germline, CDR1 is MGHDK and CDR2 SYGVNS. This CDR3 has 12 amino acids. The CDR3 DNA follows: TGTGCCAGCAGTGTGGGGTTAGTTGGCTACACCTTC. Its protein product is CASSVGLVGYTF.

In DNA, the CDR3 is TGTGCCAGCAGTGAAGGGACAGAAGAAGCTTTCTTT. This sequence encodes CASSEGTEEAFF. The V and J genes are TRBV2 and TRBJ1-1, with D possibly matching TRBD1 (6 bases). Germline lookup yields CDR1 SNHLY and CDR2 FYNNEI. Between the trimmed V and J ends, which lost 1 base and 8 bases, there was a span of 8 bases. The CDR3 covers 12 residues.

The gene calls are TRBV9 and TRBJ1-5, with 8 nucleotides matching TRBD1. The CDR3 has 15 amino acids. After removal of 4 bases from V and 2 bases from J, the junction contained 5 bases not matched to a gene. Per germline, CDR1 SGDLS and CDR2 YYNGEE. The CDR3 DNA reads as TGTGCCAGCAGCCAAACGGGACAGGGCAATCAGCCCCAGCATTTT. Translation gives CASSQTGQGNQPQHF. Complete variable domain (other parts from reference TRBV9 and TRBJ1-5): DSGVTQTPKHLITATGQRVTLRCSPRSGDLSVYWYQQSLDQGLQFLIQYYNGEERAKGNILERFSAQQFPDLHSELNLSSLELGDSALYFCASSQTGQGNQPQHFGDGTRLSIL.

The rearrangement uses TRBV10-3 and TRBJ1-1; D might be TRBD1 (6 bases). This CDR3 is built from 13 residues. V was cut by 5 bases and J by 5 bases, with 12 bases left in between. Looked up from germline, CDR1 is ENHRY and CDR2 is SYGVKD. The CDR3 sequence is CAISPRGRTEAFF. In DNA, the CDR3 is TGTGCCATCAGTCCCAGGGGTCGAACTGAAGCTTTCTTT.

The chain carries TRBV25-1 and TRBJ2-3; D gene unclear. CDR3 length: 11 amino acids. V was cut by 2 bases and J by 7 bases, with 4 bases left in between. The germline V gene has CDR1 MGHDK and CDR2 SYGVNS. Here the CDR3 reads CASSEVYTQYF. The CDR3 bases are TGTGCCAGCAGTGAAGTGTATACGCAGTATTTT.

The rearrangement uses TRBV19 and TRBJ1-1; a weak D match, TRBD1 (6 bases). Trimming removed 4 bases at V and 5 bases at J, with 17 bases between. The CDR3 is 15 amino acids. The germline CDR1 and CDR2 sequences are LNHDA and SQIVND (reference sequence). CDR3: CASSKTSGGSTEAFF. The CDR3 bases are TGTGCCAGTAGTAAGACTAGCGGGGGCTCGACTGAAGCTTTCTTT.

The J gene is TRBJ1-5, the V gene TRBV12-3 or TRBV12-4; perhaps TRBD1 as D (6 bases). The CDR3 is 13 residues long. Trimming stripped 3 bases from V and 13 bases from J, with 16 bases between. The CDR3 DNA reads TGTGCCAGCAGTTTTAACTCCGGGGGGCCTCAGCATTTT. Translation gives CASSFNSGGPQHF.

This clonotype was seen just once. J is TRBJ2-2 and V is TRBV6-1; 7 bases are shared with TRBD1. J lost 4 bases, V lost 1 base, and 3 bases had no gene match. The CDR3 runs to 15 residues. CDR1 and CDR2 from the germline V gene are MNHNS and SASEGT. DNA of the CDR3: TGTGCCAGCAGTGAAGACAGGGGTGTCACCGGGGAGCTGTTTTTT. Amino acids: CASSEDRGVTGELFF.

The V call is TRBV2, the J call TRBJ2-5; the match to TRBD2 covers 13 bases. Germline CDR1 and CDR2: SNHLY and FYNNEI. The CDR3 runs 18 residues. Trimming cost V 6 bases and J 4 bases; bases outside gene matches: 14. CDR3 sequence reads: CASSPVATSGRMGETQYF. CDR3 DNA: TGTGCCAGCAGCCCCGTTGCGACTAGCGGGAGGATGGGAGAGACCCAGTACTTC.

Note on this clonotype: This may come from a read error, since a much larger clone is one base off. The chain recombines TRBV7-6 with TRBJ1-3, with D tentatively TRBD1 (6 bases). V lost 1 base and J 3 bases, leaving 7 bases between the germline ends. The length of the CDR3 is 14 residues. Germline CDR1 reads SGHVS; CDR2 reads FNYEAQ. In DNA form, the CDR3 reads TGTGCCAGCAGCTTAGGGACAGATGGAAACACCATATATTTT. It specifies CASSLGTDGNTIYF.

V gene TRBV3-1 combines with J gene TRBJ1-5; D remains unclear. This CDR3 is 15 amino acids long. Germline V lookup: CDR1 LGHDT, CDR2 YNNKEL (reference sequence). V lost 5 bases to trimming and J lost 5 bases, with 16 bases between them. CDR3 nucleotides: TGTGCCAGCAGCTACGGGTCGGGCGGGGATCAGCCCCAGCATTTT. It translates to CASSYGSGGDQPQHF.

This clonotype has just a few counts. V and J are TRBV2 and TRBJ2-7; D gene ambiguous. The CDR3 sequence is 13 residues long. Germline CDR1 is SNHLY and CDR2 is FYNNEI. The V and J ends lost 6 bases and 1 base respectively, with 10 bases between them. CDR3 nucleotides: TGTGCCAGCAGCCTACTAAATTCCTACGAGCAGTACTTC. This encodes CASSLLNSYEQYF.